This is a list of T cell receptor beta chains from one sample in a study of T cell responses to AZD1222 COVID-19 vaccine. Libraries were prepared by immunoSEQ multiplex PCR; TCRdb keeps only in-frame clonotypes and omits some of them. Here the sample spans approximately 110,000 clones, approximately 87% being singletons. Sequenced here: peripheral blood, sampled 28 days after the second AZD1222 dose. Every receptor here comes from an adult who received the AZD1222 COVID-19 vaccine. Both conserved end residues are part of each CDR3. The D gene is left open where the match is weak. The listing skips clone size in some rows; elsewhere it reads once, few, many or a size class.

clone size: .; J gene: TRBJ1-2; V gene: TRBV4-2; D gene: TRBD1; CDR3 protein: CASSQGQGAHNYGYTF; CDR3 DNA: TGTGCCAGCAGTCAAGGACAGGGGGCTCATAACTATGGCTACACCTTC
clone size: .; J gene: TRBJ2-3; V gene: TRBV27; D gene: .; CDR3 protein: CASSLFRDTDTQYF; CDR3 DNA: TGTGCCAGCAGTTTATTCAGGGACACAGATACGCAGTATTTT
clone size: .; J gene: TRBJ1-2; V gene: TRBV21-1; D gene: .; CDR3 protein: CASASFTGGYTF; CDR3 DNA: TGTGCCAGCGCCAGTTTTACAGGGGGCTACACCTTC
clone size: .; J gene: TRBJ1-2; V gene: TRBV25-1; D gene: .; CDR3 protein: CASSEYTGNYGYTF; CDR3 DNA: TGTGCCAGCAGTGAATACACTGGTAACTATGGCTACACCTTC
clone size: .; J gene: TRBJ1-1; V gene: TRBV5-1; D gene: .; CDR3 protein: CASSLGSITEAFF; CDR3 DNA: TGCGCCAGCAGCTTGGGTTCCATCACTGAAGCTTTCTTT
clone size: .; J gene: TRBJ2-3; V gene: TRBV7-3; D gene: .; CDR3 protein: CASSTYHTDTQYF; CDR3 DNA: TGTGCCAGCAGTACATATCACACAGATACGCAGTATTTT
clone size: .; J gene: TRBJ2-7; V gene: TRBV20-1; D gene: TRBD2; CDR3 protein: CSASIFQRESYEQYF; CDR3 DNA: TGCAGTGCTAGTATCTTCCAGCGGGAGAGCTACGAGCAGTACTTC
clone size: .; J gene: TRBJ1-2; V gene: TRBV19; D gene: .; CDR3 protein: CASSIPGDRSYTF; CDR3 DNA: TGTGCCAGTAGTATTCCCGGGGATAGGAGCTACACCTTC
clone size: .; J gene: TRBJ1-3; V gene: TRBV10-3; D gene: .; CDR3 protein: CAIREGSGNTIYF; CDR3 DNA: TGTGCCATCAGGGAGGGGTCTGGAAACACCATATATTTT
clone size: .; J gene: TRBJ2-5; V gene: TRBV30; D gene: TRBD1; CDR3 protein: CAWRDRAETQYF; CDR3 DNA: TGTGCCTGGAGGGACAGGGCAGAGACCCAGTACTTC
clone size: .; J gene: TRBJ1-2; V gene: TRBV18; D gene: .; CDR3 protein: CASSPNEYGGYTF; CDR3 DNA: TGTGCCAGCTCACCGAACGAATATGGGGGCTACACCTTC
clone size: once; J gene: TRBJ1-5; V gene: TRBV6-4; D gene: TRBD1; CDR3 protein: CASSLQGGEGQPQHF; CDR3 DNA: TGTGCCAGCAGTCTTCAGGGGGGGGAGGGACAGCCCCAGCATTTT
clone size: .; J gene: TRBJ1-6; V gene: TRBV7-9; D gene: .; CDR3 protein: CASSLRDTSDSPLHF; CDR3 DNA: TGTGCCAGCAGCTTAAGGGACACTTCAGATTCACCCCTCCACTTT
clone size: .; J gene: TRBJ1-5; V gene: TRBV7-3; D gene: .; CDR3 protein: CASNPYEINQPQHF; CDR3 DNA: TGTGCCAGCAACCCCTACGAAATCAATCAGCCCCAGCATTTT
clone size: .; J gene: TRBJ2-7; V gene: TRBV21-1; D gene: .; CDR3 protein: CASISTSGSRYEQYF; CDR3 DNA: TGTGCCAGCATTTCGACCAGCGGGAGTAGGTACGAGCAGTACTTC